This T cell receptor (beta chain) was retrieved from a study of cytomegalovirus exposure and HLA in healthy donors. Overall study results and limits: Follow-up analysis later connected one missense variant in DCLRE1C with trimming of TCR beta V- and J-genes. Specific recognition of CMV antigens was confirmed in vitro for a few chains (all CMV-associated). In a later analysis, most CMV-associated TCR beta chains appeared HLA-restricted.

As concerns this clone: As yet, its antigen is unknown.

This PCR relied on a set of 60 Vbeta primers and 13 Jbeta primers. Repertoires were generated with immunoSEQ multiplex PCR, while TCRdb's copy carries only in-frame clones and drops some. The sample lists 130,000 to 150,000 clones, roughly 78% occurring once. V was cut by 8 bases and J by 5 bases, with 16 bases left in between. Per the germline V gene, CDR1 is SGHVS and CDR2 is FQNEAQ. The CDR3 extends over 14 amino acids. Sequenced material: PBMCs. The chain has TRBV7-8 and TRBJ1-5, with D maybe TRBD1 (6 bases). This clonotype was obtained from a man in his thirties or forties in good health and CMV-seronegative. The CDR3 loop is CASSGGSRDQPQHF. In nucleotides, the CDR3 is TGTGCCAGCTCTGGGGGCAGCCGGGATCAGCCCCAGCATTTT.